This TCR beta chain stems from a study of early T cells in non-severe SARS-CoV-2 infection. Study-level information: Bulk RNA taken from unsorted whole blood was sequenced, leaving chains unpaired.

Individual cDNA molecules were tagged with unique molecular identifiers. TCRdb re-analysed the 5' RACE reads in MiXCR, keeping a single row per CDR3 protein. Among tens of thousands of distinct CDR3 sequences listed, under 15% were seen once. This clonotype was observed many times. Antigen: not known. Findings and limits, study-wide: A preference for anti-spike CD8 responses marked VDJdb matching, which missed private and CD4 specificities.

This CDR3 is built from 14 residues. From germline, CDR1 is DFQATT and CDR2 SNEGSKA (reference sequence). V trimming: 6 bases; J trimming: 6 bases; junction bases outside the gene matches: 14. This chain links TRBV20-1 with TRBJ2-7, with 7 bases fitting TRBD2. The TCR sequence derives from an adult who was a healthcare worker with PCR-confirmed SARS-CoV-2 infection or an uninfected control (not recorded which). The source material was whole blood, sampled at baseline. CDR3 amino acids: CSARAGTKKGEQYF. The CDR3, as DNA: TGCAGTGCGCGCGCCGGGACTAAAAAGGGCGAGCAGTACTTC.